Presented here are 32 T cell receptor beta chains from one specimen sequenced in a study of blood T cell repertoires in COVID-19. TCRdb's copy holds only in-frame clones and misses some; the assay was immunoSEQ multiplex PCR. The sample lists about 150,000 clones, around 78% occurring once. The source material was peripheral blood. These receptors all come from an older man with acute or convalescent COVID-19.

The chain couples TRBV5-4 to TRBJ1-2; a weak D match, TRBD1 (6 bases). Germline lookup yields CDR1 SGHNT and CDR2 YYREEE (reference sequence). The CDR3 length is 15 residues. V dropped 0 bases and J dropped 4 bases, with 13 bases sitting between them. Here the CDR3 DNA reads TGTGCCAGCAGCTTGGCAGGGGCTCGAGGCTATGGCTACACCTTC. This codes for CASSLAGARGYGYTF.

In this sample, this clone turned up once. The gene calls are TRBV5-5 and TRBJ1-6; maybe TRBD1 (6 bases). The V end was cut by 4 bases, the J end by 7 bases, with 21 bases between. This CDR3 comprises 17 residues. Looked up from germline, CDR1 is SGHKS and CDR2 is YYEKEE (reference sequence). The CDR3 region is CASSPDPRGPENSPLHF. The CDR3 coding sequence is TGTGCCAGCAGCCCGGATCCCAGGGGCCCCGAGAATTCACCCCTCCACTTT.

CDR3 protein: CASSPTGTGVNEQFF. In DNA, the CDR3 is TGCGCCAGCAGTCCTACCGGGACAGGGGTCAATGAGCAGTTCTTC. The genes are TRBV4-1 and TRBJ2-1; 10 positions match TRBD1. V shed 6 bases, J shed 6 bases, and the junction held 8 bases outside the gene matches. The CDR3 covers 15 residues. Germline assignment: CDR1 MGHRA and CDR2 YSYEKL.

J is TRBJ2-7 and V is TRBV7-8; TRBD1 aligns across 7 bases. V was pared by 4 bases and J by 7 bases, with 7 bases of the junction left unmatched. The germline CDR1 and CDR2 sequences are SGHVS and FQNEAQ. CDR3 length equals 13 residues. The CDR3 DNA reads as TGTGCCAGCAGCTCGACAGGGCAAGAAGAGCAGTACTTC. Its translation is CASSSTGQEEQYF.

The CDR3 is CASSRTVANEKLFF. The CDR3 bases are TGCGCCAGCAGCCGTACAGTAGCTAATGAAAAACTGTTTTTT. This chain uses TRBV5-1 with TRBJ1-4; D remains unclear. From germline, CDR1 is SGHRS and CDR2 YFSETQ. V shed 4 bases and J shed 3 bases, with 10 bases lying between them. The CDR3 has 14 residues.

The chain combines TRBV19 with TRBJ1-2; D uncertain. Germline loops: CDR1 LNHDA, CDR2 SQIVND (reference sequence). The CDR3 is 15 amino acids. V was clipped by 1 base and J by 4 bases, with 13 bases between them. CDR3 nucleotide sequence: TGTGCCAGTAGTATAGTACTGACGGACTTCTATGGCTACACCTTC. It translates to CASSIVLTDFYGYTF.

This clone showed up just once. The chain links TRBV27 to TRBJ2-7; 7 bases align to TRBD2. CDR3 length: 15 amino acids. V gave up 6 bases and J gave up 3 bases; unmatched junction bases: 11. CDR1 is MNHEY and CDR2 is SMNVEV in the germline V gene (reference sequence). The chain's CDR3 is CASRPPWGGHYEQYF. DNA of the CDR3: TGTGCCAGCAGGCCCCCCTGGGGGGGTCACTACGAGCAGTACTTC.

CDR3 coding DNA: TGTGCCAGCAGCTTAGACAGGGGGTACCAAGAGACCCAGTACTTC. This encodes CASSLDRGYQETQYF. The chain is built from TRBV7-9 and TRBJ2-5, with 8 bases matching TRBD1. The trim removed 1 base at V and 0 bases at J, leaving 1 base unmatched. The CDR3 contains 15 residues. Germline CDR1 reads SEHNR; CDR2 reads FQNEAQ (reference sequence).

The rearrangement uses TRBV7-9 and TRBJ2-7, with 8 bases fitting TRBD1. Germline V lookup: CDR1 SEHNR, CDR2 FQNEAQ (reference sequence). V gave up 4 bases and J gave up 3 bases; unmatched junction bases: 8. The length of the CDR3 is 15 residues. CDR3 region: CASSSDRENFYEQYF. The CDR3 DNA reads TGTGCCAGCAGCTCGGACAGGGAAAATTTCTACGAGCAGTACTTC.

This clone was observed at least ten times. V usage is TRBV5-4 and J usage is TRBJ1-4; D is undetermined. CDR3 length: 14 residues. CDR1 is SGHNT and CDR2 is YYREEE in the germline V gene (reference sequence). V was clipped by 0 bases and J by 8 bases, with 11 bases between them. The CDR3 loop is CASSLERAGEKLFF. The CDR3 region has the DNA TGTGCCAGCAGCTTGGAGAGGGCGGGGGAAAAACTGTTTTTT.

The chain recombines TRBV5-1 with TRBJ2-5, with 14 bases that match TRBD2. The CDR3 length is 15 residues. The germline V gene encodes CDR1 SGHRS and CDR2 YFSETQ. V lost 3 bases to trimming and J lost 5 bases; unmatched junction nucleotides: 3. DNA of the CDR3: TGCGCCAGCAGCTGGGGACTAGCGGGGGTTGAGACCCAGTACTTC. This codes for CASSWGLAGVETQYF. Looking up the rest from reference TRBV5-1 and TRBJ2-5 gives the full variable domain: KAGVTQTPRYLIKTRGQQVTLSCSPISGHRSVSWYQQTPGQGLQFLFEYFSETQRNKGNFPGRFSGRQFSNSRSEMNVSTLELGDSALYLCASSWGLAGVETQYFGPGTRLLVL.

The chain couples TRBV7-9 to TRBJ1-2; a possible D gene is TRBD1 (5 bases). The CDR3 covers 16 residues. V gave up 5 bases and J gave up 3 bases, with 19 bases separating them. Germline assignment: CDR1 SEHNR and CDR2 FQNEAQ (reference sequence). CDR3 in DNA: TGTGCCAGCAGCCCCCGATCCTCCAGGGCTTACTATGGCTACACCTTC. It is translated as CASSPRSSRAYYGYTF.

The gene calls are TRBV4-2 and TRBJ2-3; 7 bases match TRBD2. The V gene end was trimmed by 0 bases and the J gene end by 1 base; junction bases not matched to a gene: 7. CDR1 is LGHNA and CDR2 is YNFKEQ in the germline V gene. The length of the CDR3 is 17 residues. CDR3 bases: TGTGCCAGCAGCCAAGAATCGGCGGGGGTTCGCACAGATACGCAGTATTTT. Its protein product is CASSQESAGVRTDTQYF.

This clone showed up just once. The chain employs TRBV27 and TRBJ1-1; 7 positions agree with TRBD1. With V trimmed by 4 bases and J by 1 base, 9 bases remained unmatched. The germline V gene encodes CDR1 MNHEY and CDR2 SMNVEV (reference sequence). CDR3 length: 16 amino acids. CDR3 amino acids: CASSSYTGAGNTEAFF. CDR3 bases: TGTGCCAGCAGTTCATATACAGGGGCCGGGAACACTGAAGCTTTCTTT.

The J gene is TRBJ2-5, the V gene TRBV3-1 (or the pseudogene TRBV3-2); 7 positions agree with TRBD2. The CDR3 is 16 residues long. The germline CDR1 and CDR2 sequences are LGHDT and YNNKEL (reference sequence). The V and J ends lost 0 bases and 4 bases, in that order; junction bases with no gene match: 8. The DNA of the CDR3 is TGTGCCAGCAGCCAAGACGGACGGGGGGATAGAGAGACCCAGTACTTC. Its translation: CASSQDGRGDRETQYF.

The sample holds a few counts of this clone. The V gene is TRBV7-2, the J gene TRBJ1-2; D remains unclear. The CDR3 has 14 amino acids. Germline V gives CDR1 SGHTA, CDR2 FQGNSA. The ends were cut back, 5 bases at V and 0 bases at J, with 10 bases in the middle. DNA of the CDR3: TGTGCCAGCAGCCCGACTGACTCTAACTATGGCTACACCTTC. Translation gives CASSPTDSNYGYTF.

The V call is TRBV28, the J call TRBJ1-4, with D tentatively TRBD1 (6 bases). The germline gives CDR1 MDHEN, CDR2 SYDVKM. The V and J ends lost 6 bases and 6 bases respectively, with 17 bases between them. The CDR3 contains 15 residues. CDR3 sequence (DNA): TGTGCCAGCAGGGGAAGGGGGGGATTCGATGAAAAACTGTTTTTT. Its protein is CASRGRGGFDEKLFF.

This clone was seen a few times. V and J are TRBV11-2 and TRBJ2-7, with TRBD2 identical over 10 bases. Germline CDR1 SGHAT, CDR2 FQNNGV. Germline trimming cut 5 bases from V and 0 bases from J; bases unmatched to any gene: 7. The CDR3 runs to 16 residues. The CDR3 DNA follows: TGTGCCAGCAGCCCCCGGCTAGCGGGGGACTCCTACGAGCAGTACTTC. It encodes CASSPRLAGDSYEQYF.

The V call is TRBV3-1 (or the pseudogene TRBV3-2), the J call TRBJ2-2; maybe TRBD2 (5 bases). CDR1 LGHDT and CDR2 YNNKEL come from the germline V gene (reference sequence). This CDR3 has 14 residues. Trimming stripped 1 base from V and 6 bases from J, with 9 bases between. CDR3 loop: CASSQGLAAGELFF. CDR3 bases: TGTGCCAGCAGCCAAGGGCTAGCCGCCGGGGAGCTGTTTTTT.

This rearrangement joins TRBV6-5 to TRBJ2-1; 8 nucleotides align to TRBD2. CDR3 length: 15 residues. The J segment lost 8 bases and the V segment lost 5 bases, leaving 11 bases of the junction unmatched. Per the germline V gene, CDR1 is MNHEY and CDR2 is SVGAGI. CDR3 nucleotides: TGTGCCAGCAGTCGCGGGACTAGTCTTTCTTATGAGCAGTTCTTC. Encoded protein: CASSRGTSLSYEQFF.

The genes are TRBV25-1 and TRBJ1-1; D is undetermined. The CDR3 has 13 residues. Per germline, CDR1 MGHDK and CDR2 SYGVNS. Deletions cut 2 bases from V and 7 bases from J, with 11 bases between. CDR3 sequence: CASSERKSIEAFF. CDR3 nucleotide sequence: TGTGCCAGCAGTGAAAGAAAAAGCATTGAAGCTTTCTTT.

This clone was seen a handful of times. The chain's CDR3 is CASSLVAGNTGELFF. The CDR3 DNA sequence: TGTGCCAGCAGCCTTGTTGCGGGGAACACCGGGGAGCTGTTTTTT. V gene TRBV9 combines with J gene TRBJ2-2, with D tentatively TRBD2 (5 bases). CDR3 size: 15 residues. Trimming shortened V by 4 bases and J by 1 base, and 11 bases separated the two germline ends. CDR1 is SGDLS and CDR2 is YYNGEE in the germline V gene.

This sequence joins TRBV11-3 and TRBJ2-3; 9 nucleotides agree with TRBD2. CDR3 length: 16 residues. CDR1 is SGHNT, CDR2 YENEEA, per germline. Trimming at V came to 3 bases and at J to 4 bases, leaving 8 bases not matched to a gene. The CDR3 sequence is CASSFGPSGDADTQYF. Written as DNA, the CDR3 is TGTGCCAGCAGCTTTGGTCCTAGCGGGGACGCAGATACGCAGTATTTT.

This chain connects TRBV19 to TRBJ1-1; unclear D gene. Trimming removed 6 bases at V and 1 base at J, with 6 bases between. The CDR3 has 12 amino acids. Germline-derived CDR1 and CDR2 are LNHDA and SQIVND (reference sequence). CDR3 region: CASSPRNTEAFF. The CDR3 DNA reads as TGTGCCAGTAGCCCCAGGAACACTGAAGCTTTCTTT.

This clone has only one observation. CDR3 residues: CASSQDLKQGLAGGASTDTQYF. As DNA, the CDR3 is TGTGCCAGCAGCCAAGATCTAAAGCAAGGACTAGCGGGGGGGGCAAGCACAGATACGCAGTATTTT. The chain recombines TRBV4-2 with TRBJ2-3; 15 bases agree with TRBD2. The V and J ends lost 0 bases and 0 bases, in that order; junction bases with no gene match: 13. The CDR3 covers 22 residues. Germline CDR1 and CDR2: LGHNA and YNFKEQ.

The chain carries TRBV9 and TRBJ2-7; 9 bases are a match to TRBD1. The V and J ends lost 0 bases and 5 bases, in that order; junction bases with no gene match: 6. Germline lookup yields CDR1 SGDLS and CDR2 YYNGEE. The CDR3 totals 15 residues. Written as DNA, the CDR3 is TGTGCCAGCAGCGTAGACGGACAGGGGATCCACGAGCAGTACTTC. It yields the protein CASSVDGQGIHEQYF.

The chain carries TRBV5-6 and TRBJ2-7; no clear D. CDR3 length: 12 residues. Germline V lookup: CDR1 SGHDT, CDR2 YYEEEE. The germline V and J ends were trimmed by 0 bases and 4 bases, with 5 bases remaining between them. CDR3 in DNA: TGTGCCAGCAGCTTGGACACGTACGAGCAGTACTTC. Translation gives CASSLDTYEQYF.

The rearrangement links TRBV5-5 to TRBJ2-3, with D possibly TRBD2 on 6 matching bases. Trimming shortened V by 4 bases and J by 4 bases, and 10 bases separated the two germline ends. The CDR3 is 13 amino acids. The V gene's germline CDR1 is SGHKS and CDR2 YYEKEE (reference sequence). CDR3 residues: CASSPGVADTQYF. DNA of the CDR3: TGTGCCAGCAGCCCGGGGGTCGCAGATACGCAGTATTTT.

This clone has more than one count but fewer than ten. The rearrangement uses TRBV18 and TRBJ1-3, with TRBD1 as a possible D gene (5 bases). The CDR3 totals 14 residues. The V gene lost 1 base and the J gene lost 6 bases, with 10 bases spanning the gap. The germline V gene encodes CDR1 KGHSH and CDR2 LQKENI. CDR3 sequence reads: CASSPQGLVNTIYF. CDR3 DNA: TGTGCCAGCTCACCACAGGGGCTGGTAAACACCATATATTTT.

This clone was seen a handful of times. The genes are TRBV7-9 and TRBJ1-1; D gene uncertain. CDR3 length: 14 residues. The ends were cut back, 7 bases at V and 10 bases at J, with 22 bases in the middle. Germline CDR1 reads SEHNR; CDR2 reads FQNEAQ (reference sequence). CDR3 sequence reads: CASTGMAGVARAFF. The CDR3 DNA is TGTGCCAGCACTGGTATGGCGGGTGTAGCGCGAGCTTTCTTT. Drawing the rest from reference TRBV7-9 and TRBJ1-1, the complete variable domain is DTGVSQNPRHKITKRGQNVTFRCDPISEHNRLYWYRQTLGQGPEFLTYFQNEAQLEKSRLLSDRFSAERPKGSFSTLEIQRTEQGDSAMYLCASTGMAGVARAFFGQGTRLTVV.

The chain's CDR3 is CASSYSFGEGMNTEAFF. CDR3 DNA sequence: TGTGCCAGCAGTTACTCTTTCGGGGAAGGGATGAACACTGAAGCTTTCTTT. The J gene is TRBJ1-1, the V gene TRBV6-2 or TRBV6-3; D unresolved. This CDR3 is built from 17 residues. V was pared by 0 bases and J by 0 bases, with 14 bases between. Germline V lookup: CDR1 MNHEY, CDR2 SVGEGT.

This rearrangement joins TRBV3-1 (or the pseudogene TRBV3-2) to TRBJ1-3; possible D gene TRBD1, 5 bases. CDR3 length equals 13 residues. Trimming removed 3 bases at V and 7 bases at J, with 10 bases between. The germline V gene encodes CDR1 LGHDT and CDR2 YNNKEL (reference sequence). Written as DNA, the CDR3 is TGTGCCAGCAGCCAGGGGCGGGGGAACACCATATATTTT. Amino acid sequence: CASSQGRGNTIYF.